These T cell receptor beta chains were read from a single sample in a study of T-cell memory formation after mild COVID-19. TCRdb called the 5' RACE reads again in MiXCR, with one record for every CDR3 protein. The sample has about 160,000 distinct CDR3 sequences, roughly 31% seen once; the top ten hold approximately 12%. The sequencing input was PBMCs or a T cell subset sorted from them (not recorded which). These receptors were taken from an adult woman who had mild COVID-19 (a few samples of this study predate the infection). Cell type and time point are not known. CDR3s include the opening cysteine and the closing phenylalanine or tryptophan. D genes are given only for firm matches. Clone size is given for some rows only: seen once, a few or many times, or a class if the clone is expanded.

clone_size,v_call,j_call,d_call,cdr3_aa,cdr3_nt
NA,TRBV9,TRBJ1-3,NA,CASSVEGGLSGNTIYF,TGTGCCAGCAGCGTAGAGGGGGGGCTCTCTGGAAACACCATATATTTT
NA,TRBV19,TRBJ1-1,NA,CASIPKEGTEAFF,TGTGCCAGTATTCCAAAAGAGGGCACTGAAGCTTTCTTT
NA,TRBV12-3/TRBV12-4,TRBJ1-5,NA,CASSFRLSNQPQHF,TGTGCCAGCAGTTTCAGGCTTAGCAATCAGCCCCAGCATTTT
NA,TRBV29-1,TRBJ1-1,NA,CSVAGSDNGNTEAFF,TGCAGCGTGGCAGGGTCTGATAACGGGAACACTGAAGCTTTCTTT
NA,TRBV9,TRBJ1-2,NA,CASSVGHLGYTF,TGTGCCAGCAGCGTAGGCCATCTAGGCTACACCTTC
few,TRBV7-9,TRBJ2-7,NA,CASSLAGPYEQYF,TGTGCCAGCAGCTTAGCGGGGCCATACGAGCAGTACTTC
NA,TRBV7-8,TRBJ2-1,TRBD2,CASSLGLAGSHEQFF,TGTGCCAGCAGCTTAGGACTAGCGGGATCCCATGAGCAGTTCTTC
NA,TRBV12-3/TRBV12-4,TRBJ2-1,NA,CASRTTPYNEQFF,TGTGCCAGTCGGACTACTCCCTACAATGAGCAGTTCTTC
NA,TRBV7-2,TRBJ1-3,NA,CASSSWTSGGNTIYF,TGTGCCAGCAGCTCTTGGACTTCGGGAGGAAACACCATATATTTT
few,TRBV15,TRBJ1-2,TRBD1,CATSRDRFRTGQGGYTF,TGTGCCACCAGCAGAGATCGATTTAGGACAGGGCAAGGCGGCTACACCTTC
NA,TRBV25-1,TRBJ2-3,NA,CASSDPGPDADTQYF,TGTGCCAGCAGTGATCCAGGCCCGGACGCAGATACGCAGTATTTT
NA,TRBV20-1,TRBJ1-1,NA,CSPRGSGDTEAFF,TGCAGTCCTCGTGGGAGCGGCGACACTGAAGCTTTCTTT
NA,TRBV4-2,TRBJ2-7,NA,CASSRPGTVYEQYF,TGTGCCAGCAGCCGACCCGGGACGGTTTACGAGCAGTACTTC
once,TRBV21-1,TRBJ1-1,NA,CAFTRDRGLNTEAFF,TGTGCCTTTACCCGGGACAGAGGATTGAACACTGAAGCTTTCTTT
NA,TRBV12-3/TRBV12-4,TRBJ1-5,NA,CASSLWADNQPQHF,TGTGCCAGCAGTTTATGGGCAGACAATCAGCCCCAGCATTTT
NA,TRBV4-1,TRBJ2-7,TRBD1,CASSQVLRRTGGYEQYF,TGCGCCAGCAGCCAAGTCTTAAGGAGGACAGGGGGTTACGAGCAGTACTTC
NA,TRBV19,TRBJ2-5,TRBD1,CASSYTTGARETQYF,TGTGCCAGTAGTTATACGACAGGGGCTCGGGAGACCCAGTACTTC
NA,TRBV20-1,TRBJ2-3,NA,CRVGDTQYF,TGCAGGGTAGGGGATACGCAGTATTTT
NA,TRBV6-2/TRBV6-3,TRBJ2-5,NA,CASSRRRETQYF,TGTGCCAGCAGCCGCAGGCGCGAGACCCAGTACTTC
few,TRBV27,TRBJ1-1,NA,CASSAIERPTEAFF,TGTGCCAGCAGTGCTATTGAGCGACCCACTGAAGCTTTCTTT
NA,TRBV20-1,TRBJ2-1,NA,CSASVAGLWDEQFF,TGCAGTGCTAGTGTCGCGGGACTTTGGGATGAGCAGTTCTTC
NA,TRBV14,TRBJ2-3,NA,CASSQAERSDYTDTQYF,TGTGCCAGCAGCCAAGCGGAGCGCTCAGATTACACAGATACGCAGTATTTT
once,TRBV14,TRBJ2-1,NA,CASSLRGSRPEQFF,TGTGCCAGCAGCCTTCGGGGCAGTCGGCCCGAGCAGTTCTTC
NA,TRBV4-1,TRBJ2-3,TRBD2,CASSRSGGARSDTQYF,TGCGCCAGCAGCCGAAGCGGGGGGGCTCGGTCGGATACGCAGTATTTT
NA,TRBV5-1,TRBJ1-2,NA,CASSTGHGDGYTF,TGCGCCAGCAGCACCGGACACGGGGATGGCTACACCTTC
NA,TRBV25-1,TRBJ2-3,NA,CASSESQGGWTQYF,TGTGCCAGCAGTGAATCTCAGGGCGGGTGGACGCAGTATTTT
NA,TRBV3-1,TRBJ2-2,NA,CASSQDLRESGELFF,TGTGCCAGCAGCCAAGATTTGCGGGAATCCGGGGAGCTGTTTTTT
NA,TRBV18,TRBJ2-4,NA,CASSPGGGIQYF,TGTGCCAGCTCCCCTGGGGGAGGCATTCAGTACTTC
few,TRBV20-1,TRBJ2-1,TRBD2,CSAREAGGYNEQFF,TGCAGTGCTAGAGAGGCGGGAGGGTACAATGAGCAGTTCTTC
few,TRBV7-6,TRBJ2-5,NA,CASSLLAHQETQYF,TGTGCCAGCAGCTTACTAGCGCACCAAGAGACCCAGTACTTC
NA,TRBV6-2/TRBV6-3,TRBJ2-7,NA,CASRLTTLYEQYF,TGTGCCAGCAGACTGACAACTCTCTACGAGCAGTACTTC
NA,TRBV12-3/TRBV12-4,TRBJ2-1,NA,CASLLGAGNEQFF,TGTGCCAGCCTCCTCGGGGCCGGCAATGAGCAGTTCTTC
NA,TRBV29-1,TRBJ1-1,TRBD1,CSFRTGHLNTEAFF,TGCAGCTTTCGGACAGGGCACCTGAACACTGAAGCTTTCTTT